Below, 21 T cell receptor beta chains from the same sample are listed, as sequenced in a study of response to subunit inactivated influenza vaccine. TCRdb itself ran the RT-PCR reads through MiXCR, one entry per CDR3 protein. The repertoire holds about 540,000 distinct CDR3 sequences, with 13% to 15% as singletons. Sample: PBMCs from blood, taken about 12 days after vaccination. The receptor set was obtained from a man over 45 who received an inactivated influenza vaccine.

V is TRBV5-5 and J is TRBJ1-4; D might be TRBD1 (5 bases). V was shortened by 0 bases and J by 0 bases, with 12 bases between the two germline ends. Germline-derived CDR1 and CDR2 are SGHKS and YYEKEE (reference sequence). CDR3 length: 17 amino acids. The CDR3, as DNA: TGTGCCAGCAGCTTGGCCGGGACGGCCGCAACTAATGAAAAACTGTTTTTT. Protein sequence: CASSLAGTAATNEKLFF.

This clonotype has at least ten counts. The chain is built from TRBV27 and TRBJ2-1; 11 bases match TRBD2. Germline CDR1 and CDR2: MNHEY and SMNVEV (reference sequence). Trimming at V came to 2 bases and at J to 3 bases, leaving 6 bases not matched to a gene. The CDR3 runs to 17 residues. CDR3 in DNA: TGTGCCAGCAGTTTAGACTCTAGCGGGGGGTTCTACAATGAGCAGTTCTTC. This codes for CASSLDSSGGFYNEQFF.

The chain employs TRBV7-2 and TRBJ1-1, with D tentatively TRBD1 (5 bases). V was shortened by 1 base and J by 5 bases, with 11 bases between the two germline ends. This CDR3 region has 14 residues. Germline assignment: CDR1 SGHTA and CDR2 FQGNSA. The CDR3 spells CASSLVAKGTEAFF. The CDR3 DNA is TGTGCCAGCAGCTTAGTGGCCAAGGGGACTGAAGCTTTCTTT.

This clonotype was picked up many times. This chain joins TRBV7-6 and TRBJ2-1; D might be TRBD2 (5 bases). With 1 base removed from V and 4 bases from J, the gap between germline ends came to 14 bases. The CDR3 runs to 16 residues. Germline V lookup: CDR1 SGHVS, CDR2 FNYEAQ. The CDR3: CASSLVSLTRYNEQFF. CDR3 sequence (DNA): TGTGCCAGCAGCTTAGTTTCACTAACTAGATACAATGAGCAGTTCTTC.

The V gene is TRBV10-3, the J gene TRBJ1-1; D not resolved. The V end lost 5 bases, the J end lost 0 bases, and 13 bases lay between the germline ends. The CDR3 covers 15 residues. CDR1 and CDR2 (germline): ENHRY, SYGVKD. The CDR3 protein is CAISTQWKMNTEAFF. CDR3 nucleotide sequence: TGTGCCATCAGTACTCAGTGGAAAATGAACACTGAAGCTTTCTTT.

The table lists this clonotype with many counts. The chain uses TRBV10-3 and TRBJ2-2; D possibly uses TRBD1 or TRBD2 (5 bases each). Trimming left V 4 bases short and J 4 bases short, with 13 bases between. CDR3 length: 15 amino acids. Germline V lookup: CDR1 ENHRY, CDR2 SYGVKD. The CDR3 DNA sequence: TGTGCCATCAGTGCCAGAGGGGACCCCACCGGGGAGCTGTTTTTT. It codes for CAISARGDPTGELFF.

The chain is built from TRBV10-3 and TRBJ1-2; a weak D match, TRBD1 (5 bases). CDR3 length: 13 amino acids. The germline gives CDR1 ENHRY, CDR2 SYGVKD. The ends were cut back, 10 bases at V and 2 bases at J, with 14 bases in the middle. Here the CDR3 reads CATGAPQNYGYTF. The CDR3 coding sequence is TGTGCCACCGGGGCACCACAGAACTATGGCTACACCTTC.

This clonotype was recorded a few times. V is TRBV12-3 or TRBV12-4 and J is TRBJ2-7, with unresolved D. The CDR3 is 12 residues long. Trimming pared 8 bases from V and 2 bases from J, leaving 10 bases between. The CDR3 bases are TGTGCCAGCGGGTCTTCACCCTACGAGCAGTACTTC. Amino acids: CASGSSPYEQYF.

This rearrangement joins TRBV20-1 to TRBJ1-1; TRBD1 matches at 8 bases. This CDR3 has 16 amino acids. V was pared by 3 bases and J by 0 bases, with 9 bases of the junction left unmatched. From germline, CDR1 is DFQATT and CDR2 SNEGSKA (reference sequence). The CDR3 bases are TGCAGTGCTAGCCCAAGGACAGGGCTGCTGAACACTGAAGCTTTCTTT. This encodes CSASPRTGLLNTEAFF.

The chain uses TRBV20-1 and TRBJ2-2; 8 bases fit TRBD2. In germline, CDR1 is DFQATT, CDR2 SNEGSKA (reference sequence). This CDR3 has 15 amino acids. V trimming: 5 bases; J trimming: 3 bases; junction bases outside the gene matches: 8. In DNA form, the CDR3 reads TGCAGTGCTCGGGACGGGGGGGCGCACACCGGGGAGCTGTTTTTT. This gives the protein CSARDGGAHTGELFF.

This clonotype was counted between two and nine times. This chain joins TRBV6-2 or TRBV6-3 and TRBJ1-3; D remains unclear. Trimming took 7 bases from V and 0 from J, leaving 13 bases between them. The CDR3 runs to 15 residues. Germline assignment: CDR1 MNHEY and CDR2 SVGEGT. In DNA, the CDR3 is TGTGCCAGCACATCTGACGGAAGCTCTGGAAACACCATATATTTT. Encoded protein: CASTSDGSSGNTIYF.

Ten or more counts support this clonotype. Compared with germline, one end of the junction differs, possibly owing to a read error. This chain connects TRBV5-5 to TRBJ2-3; TRBD2 is a possible D gene (6 bases). Germline values: CDR1 SGHKS, CDR2 YYEKEE (reference sequence). The CDR3 covers 13 residues. The CDR3 sequence: CASSLGRLDAQYF. The CDR3 bases are TGTGCCAGCAGCTTGGGTAGACTAGATGCGCAGTATTTT. The full variable domain, with the rest looked up from reference TRBV5-5 and TRBJ2-3, is DAGVTQSPTHLIKTRGQQVTLRCSPISGHKSVSWYQQVLGQGPQFIFQYYEKEERGRGNFPDRFSARQFPNYSSELNVNALLLGDSALYLCASSLGRLDAQYFGPGTRLTVL.

The chain combines TRBV21-1 with TRBJ1-1. TRBV21-1 is an annotated pseudogene. This CDR3 is built from 16 residues. The CDR3 coding sequence is TGTGCCACCCAGCCGGCCAGCGAGGTTCCGAACACTGAAGCTTTCTTT. This translates into CATQPASEVPNTEAFF.

This chain links TRBV7-9 with TRBJ1-2; possibly TRBD1 for D (5 bases). V was trimmed by 5 bases and J by 6 bases, leaving 13 bases between them. CDR1 is SEHNR and CDR2 is FQNEAQ in the germline V gene (reference sequence). This CDR3 contains 13 residues. The chain's CDR3 is CASSGDAHHGYTF. CDR3 in DNA: TGTGCCAGCAGCGGGGACGCCCACCATGGCTACACCTTC.

This clonotype was picked up a small number of times. The chain joins TRBV20-1 to TRBJ1-1, with 11 bases identical to TRBD1. CDR1 is DFQATT, CDR2 SNEGSKA, per germline (reference sequence). This CDR3 contains 16 residues. The J segment lost 6 bases and the V segment lost 3 bases, leaving 12 bases of the junction unmatched. Written as DNA, the CDR3 is TGCAGTGCTAGCCTATTCGGACAGGGGGCGAAAGCTGAAGCTTTCTTT. It yields the protein CSASLFGQGAKAEAFF.

This clonotype occurred a few times. The V call is TRBV5-6, the J call TRBJ2-5; 13 bases map to TRBD2. CDR1 and CDR2 from the germline V gene are SGHDT and YYEEEE. The V segment lost 4 bases and the J segment 4 bases; nucleotides outside the gene matches: 10. The CDR3 totals 17 residues. The chain's CDR3 is CASSLRTSGRNRETQYF. As DNA, the CDR3 is TGTGCCAGCAGCCTGAGGACTAGCGGGAGAAATCGAGAGACCCAGTACTTC.

This clonotype was counted many times. The chain couples TRBV6-1 to TRBJ1-5, with D unresolved. V lost 7 bases and J 1 base, leaving 8 bases between the germline ends. The CDR3 length is 13 residues. Germline V gives CDR1 MNHNS, CDR2 SASEGT. Written as DNA, the CDR3 is TGTGCCAGCAAAAGGGTGAGCAATCAGCCCCAGCATTTT. Its protein product is CASKRVSNQPQHF.

In this sample, this clonotype turned up a few times. This chain joins TRBV7-9 and TRBJ2-1; no clear D. Trimming pared 3 bases from V and 6 bases from J, leaving 6 bases between. The germline gives CDR1 SEHNR, CDR2 FQNEAQ (reference sequence). CDR3 size: 12 residues. DNA of the CDR3: TGTGCCAGCAGCTTTTTTCCCAATGAGCAGTTCTTC. It translates to CASSFFPNEQFF. The complete variable domain, with remaining parts taken from reference TRBV7-9 and TRBJ2-1, reads DTGVSQNPRHKITKRGQNVTFRCDPISEHNRLYWYRQTLGQGPEFLTYFQNEAQLEKSRLLSDRFSAERPKGSFSTLEIQRTEQGDSAMYLCASSFFPNEQFFGPGTRLTVL.

This clonotype has a handful of counts. The chain carries TRBV9 and TRBJ2-2, with D uncertain. Germline V CDR1 and CDR2: SGDLS, YYNGEE. This CDR3 is 18 amino acids long. Trimming left V 3 bases short and J 4 bases short, with 22 bases between. The CDR3 nucleotides are TGTGCCAGCAGCGCGTTTCCCGAGGCCTCACATCTCACCGGGGAGCTGTTTTTT. As protein: CASSAFPEASHLTGELFF.

The chain couples TRBV6-5 to TRBJ1-1, with D uncertain. The germline gives CDR1 MNHEY, CDR2 SVGAGI. The CDR3 sequence is 13 residues long. Trimming cost V 5 bases and J 5 bases, with 12 bases left between them. The CDR3 nucleotides are TGTGCCAGCAGTATCGTTTGGGGTACTGAAGCTTTCTTT. Amino acid sequence: CASSIVWGTEAFF.

CDR3 DNA sequence: TGTGCCAGCAGCTTAACGTATCCCGGGGAGCTGTTTTTT. Translating it yields CASSLTYPGELFF. The chain recombines TRBV7-6 with TRBJ2-2; D not certain. Germline lookup yields CDR1 SGHVS and CDR2 FNYEAQ. This CDR3 has 13 amino acids. Trimming cost V 2 bases and J 6 bases, with 7 bases left between them.